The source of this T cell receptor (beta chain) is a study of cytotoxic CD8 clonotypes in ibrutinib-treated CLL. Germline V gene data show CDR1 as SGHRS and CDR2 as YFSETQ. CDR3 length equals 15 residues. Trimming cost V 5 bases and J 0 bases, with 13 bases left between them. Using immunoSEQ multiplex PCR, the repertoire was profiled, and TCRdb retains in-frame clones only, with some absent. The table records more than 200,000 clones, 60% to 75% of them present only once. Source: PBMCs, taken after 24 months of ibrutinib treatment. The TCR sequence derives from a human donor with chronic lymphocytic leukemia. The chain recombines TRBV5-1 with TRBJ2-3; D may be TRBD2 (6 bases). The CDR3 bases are TGCGCCAGCAGTATTTTAAGCGGGAGCACAGATACGCAGTATTTT. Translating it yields CASSILSGSTDTQYF.